The 8 T cell receptor beta chains below all came from one sample that was sequenced in a study of T cells in women clearing cervical HPV infection (dated by TCRdb to the late 2010s). The library came from the immunoSEQ multiplex PCR assay. In TCRdb, the immuneACCESS table is reduced to in-frame sequences with V and J assigned. These tables do not hold every clone; where another copy was compared, an unresolved V gene accounts for under half, and the others remain unexplained. The sample's records list 30,000 to 35,000 clones. 1.4% of the sample comes from the top ten. The source material was blood buffy coat. These receptors were taken from a woman between 18 and 75 years old with a cervical HPV16 infection that either progressed to CIN3+ or cleared (not recorded which).

In the case of this clone: The read ends 3 residues shy of where the CDR3 ends; the end is completed using the germline J gene. This sequence joins TRBV7-3 and TRBJ2-1; a possible D gene is TRBD1 (5 bases). Germline V gives CDR1 SGHTA, CDR2 FQGTGA. The CDR3 covers 15 residues. The V and J ends lost 0 bases and 5 bases respectively, with 11 bases between them. CDR3 protein: CASSLTPGRDNEQFF. The part of the CDR3 DNA that was read is TGTGCCAGCAGCTTAACCCCCGGCAGGGACAATGAG.

A note on this clone: The read terminates 3 residues ahead of where the CDR3 ends, so the germline J gene completes it. The rearrangement joins TRBV20-1 to TRBJ2-3; 7 positions agree with TRBD2. With 6 bases clipped from V and 6 bases from J, the junction kept 3 bases outside the gene matches. Germline CDR1 reads DFQATT; CDR2 reads SNEGSKA (reference sequence). CDR3 length: 11 residues. The sequenced CDR3 bases are TGCAGTGCGCAGCGGGGCGATACG. Amino acids: CSAQRGDT. In full, the CDR3 reads CSAQRGDTQYF.

About this clone itself: Read data end 3 residues before the CDR3 end; the end is taken from the germline J gene. The V call is TRBV5-1, the J call TRBJ2-2; 7 bases match TRBD2. CDR1 SGHRS and CDR2 YFSETQ come from the germline V gene. The CDR3 extends over 15 amino acids. CDR3 sequence: CASSAAGERNSPLFF. The CDR3 bases that were read are TGCGCCAGCAGCGCGGCGGGGGAGAGGAATTCACCG.

The sequenced CDR3 bases are TGCGCCAGCAGTGAGATGGGGGGAAGGGAAAAA. Translated, it gives CASSEMGGREK. The full CDR3 reads CASSEMGGREKLFF. The V gene is TRBV10-2, the J gene TRBJ1-4, with D maybe TRBD1 (5 bases). The read falls 3 residues short of the CDR3 end, and the missing part is taken from the germline J gene. In germline, CDR1 is WSHSY, CDR2 SAAADI. The CDR3 covers 14 residues. V dropped 2 bases and J dropped 8 bases, with 12 bases sitting between them.

In the case of this clone: The CDR3 end falls 3 residues outside the read, so it is completed with the germline J gene. This sequence joins TRBV2 and TRBJ2-7; D perhaps matches TRBD1 (7 bases). Germline V gene data show CDR1 as SNHLY and CDR2 as FYNNEI. With 6 bases removed from V and 2 bases from J, the gap between germline ends came to 14 bases. The CDR3 totals 14 residues. CDR3 DNA, as far as it was read: TGTGCCAGCAGCCCGCGGGACAGCCCCTACGAG. It translates to CASSPRDSPYE. The entire CDR3 protein reads CASSPRDSPYEQYF.

About this clone itself: The CDR3 end is not reached by the read, which stops 3 residues before it; the germline J gene fills it in. This chain connects TRBV6-4 to TRBJ1-2; D gene uncertain. Germline loops: CDR1 MRHNA, CDR2 SNTAGT. This CDR3 is built from 12 residues. Trimming took off 0 bases at V and 7 bases at J, with 6 bases between the two ends. The CDR3 sequence is CASSDSLGGYTF. The CDR3 bases that were read are TGTGCCAGCAGTGACTCCCTAGGTGGC.

Turning to this clone: The observed sequence ends 3 residues before the CDR3 terminus, with the missing tail filled in from the germline J gene. The J gene is TRBJ2-3, the V gene TRBV18; D possibly corresponds to TRBD2 (5 bases). The germline V gene has CDR1 KGHSH and CDR2 LQKENI. Trimming stripped 3 bases from V and 1 base from J, with 8 bases between. This CDR3 spans 14 amino acids. Partial CDR3 DNA: TGTGCCAGCTCACCTTTAGCGCGCACAGATACG. This sequence encodes CASSPLARTDT. In full, the CDR3 is CASSPLARTDTQYF. Full variable domain (missing parts from reference TRBV18 and TRBJ2-3): NAGVMQNPRHLVRRRGQEARLRCSPMKGHSHVYWYRQLPEEGLKFMVYLQKENIIDESGMPKERFSAEFPKEGPSILRIQQVVRGDSAAYFCASSPLARTDTQYFGPGTRLTVL.

With respect to this clone: Coverage ceases 3 residues before the CDR3 finishes, and the germline J gene fills in the end. The chain links TRBV19 to TRBJ1-1; a weak D match, TRBD1 (6 bases). V gave up 6 bases and J gave up 4 bases, with 15 bases separating them. This CDR3 is built from 14 residues. Germline values: CDR1 LNHDA, CDR2 SQIVND (reference sequence). The CDR3 sequence is CASSRTGLSTEAFF. Partial CDR3 DNA: TGTGCCAGTAGCCGCACAGGGTTGAGCACTGAA.